A single count supports the clone carrying this T cell receptor (beta chain). The antigen is not known. The source of the sample is a study of blood T cells in healthy people across ages. The study, taken as a whole, reports: Fewer expanded clones and more diversity marked long-lived versus aged donors.

A J-beta primer mix and a sample-barcoded 5' primer were used in a second PCR of about 6 to 12 cycles. TCRdb reprocessed the 5' RACE reads with MiXCR, giving one entry per CDR3 protein. The sample includes approximately 850,000 distinct CDR3 sequences, more than 40% of them seen just once. V was pared by 7 bases and J by 1 base, with 5 bases of the junction left unmatched. Germline V gene sequence: CDR1 MNHEY, CDR2 SMNVEV (reference sequence). There are 15 residues in the CDR3. The source of this sequence is a man in his sixties in good health. The sequenced material came from blood. The rearrangement joins TRBV27 to TRBJ2-3; 10 positions agree with TRBD2. The CDR3 DNA follows: TGTGCCAGCACTATCGGGACTAGCGGCACAGATACGCAGTATTTT. Translated, it gives CASTIGTSGTDTQYF.